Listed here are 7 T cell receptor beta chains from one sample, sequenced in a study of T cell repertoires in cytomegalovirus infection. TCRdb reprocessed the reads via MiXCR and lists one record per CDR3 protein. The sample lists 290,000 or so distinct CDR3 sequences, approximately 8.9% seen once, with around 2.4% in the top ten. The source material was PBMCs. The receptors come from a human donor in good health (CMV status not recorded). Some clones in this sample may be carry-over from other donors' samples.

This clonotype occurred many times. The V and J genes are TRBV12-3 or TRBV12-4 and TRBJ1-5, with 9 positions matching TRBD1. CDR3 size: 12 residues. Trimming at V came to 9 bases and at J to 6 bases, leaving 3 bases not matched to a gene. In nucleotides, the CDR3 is TGTGCCAGGGGACAGGGAGTTCAGCCCCAGCATTTT. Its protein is CARGQGVQPQHF.

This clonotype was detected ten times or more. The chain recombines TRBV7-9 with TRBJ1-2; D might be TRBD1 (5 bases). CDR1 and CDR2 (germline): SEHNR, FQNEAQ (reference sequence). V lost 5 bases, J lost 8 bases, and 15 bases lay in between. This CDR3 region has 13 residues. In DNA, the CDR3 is TGTGCCAGCAGCCCCTCAGGGATCGACGGCTACACCTTC. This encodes CASSPSGIDGYTF.

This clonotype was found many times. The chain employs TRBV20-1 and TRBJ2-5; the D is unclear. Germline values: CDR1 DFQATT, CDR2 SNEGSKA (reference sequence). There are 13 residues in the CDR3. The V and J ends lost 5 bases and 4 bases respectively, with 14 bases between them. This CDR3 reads CSAYISDRETQYF. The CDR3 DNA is TGCAGTGCTTATATAAGTGATAGAGAGACCCAGTACTTC.

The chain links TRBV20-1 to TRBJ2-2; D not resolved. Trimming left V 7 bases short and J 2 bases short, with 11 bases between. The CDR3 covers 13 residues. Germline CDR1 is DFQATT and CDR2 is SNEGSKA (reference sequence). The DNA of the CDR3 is TGCAGTGGGCTCGTACAAAACACCGGGGAGCTGTTTTTT. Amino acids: CSGLVQNTGELFF.

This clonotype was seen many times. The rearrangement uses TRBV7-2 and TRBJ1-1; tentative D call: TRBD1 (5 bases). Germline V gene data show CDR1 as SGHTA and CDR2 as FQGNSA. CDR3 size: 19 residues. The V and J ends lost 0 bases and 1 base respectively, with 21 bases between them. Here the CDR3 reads CASSLANPGMSRRNTEAFF. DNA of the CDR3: TGTGCCAGCAGCTTAGCCAATCCAGGGATGAGTAGGCGGAACACTGAAGCTTTCTTT.

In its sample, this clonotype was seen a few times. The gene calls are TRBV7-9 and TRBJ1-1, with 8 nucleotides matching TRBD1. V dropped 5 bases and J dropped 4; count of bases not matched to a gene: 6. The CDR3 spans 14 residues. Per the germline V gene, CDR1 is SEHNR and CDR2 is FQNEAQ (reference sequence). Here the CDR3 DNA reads TGTGCCAGCAGCCCGACAGGGGAGGGCACTGAAGCTTTCTTT. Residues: CASSPTGEGTEAFF.

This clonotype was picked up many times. The CDR3: CASSEQGKEQYV. As DNA, the CDR3 is TGTGCCAGCAGCGAACAGGGGAAAGAGCAGTACGTC. The J gene is TRBJ2-7, the V gene TRBV6-2 or TRBV6-3; 7 bases fit TRBD1. This CDR3 comprises 12 residues. Unmatched junction bases numbered 6, after V lost 6 bases and J lost 7 bases. Germline loops: CDR1 MNHEY, CDR2 SVGEGT.